The clone carrying this T cell receptor (beta chain) showed up many times. Its antigen remains unknown. A junction boundary mismatches the germline segment, possibly from a read error. Indicated time point: pre-sensitization, week 0. Treatment meaning: therapeutic diphenylcyclopropenone sensitization with weekly scalp DPC. Blood was collected ahead of every patch test applied. The study extracted total RNA from unfractionated whole blood. As the library was built, unique molecular identifiers were attached to individual cDNA molecules. TCRdb recomputed calls from the RACE reads with MiXCR, one row per CDR3 protein. The sample lists around 250,000 distinct CDR3 sequences; over 8% were seen once. Germline V gene data show CDR1 as SGHRS and CDR2 as YFSETQ. CDR3 length equals 14 residues. This entry belongs to a study of human T cells and chemical hapten exposure. Findings and limits, study-wide: Expanded TCR counts at PT1 were positively correlated with the patch test score.

This specimen was whole blood, taken in connection with sensitization to the hapten diphenylcyclopropenone (DPC). The genes are TRBV5-1 and TRBJ1-1; a weak D match, TRBD1 (5 bases). The sequence was obtained from a woman aged 40 to 49 with alopecia areata. Some clones in this sample may be carry-over from other donors' samples. The CDR3 nucleotides read TGTGCCAGCAGTTTAGGGACGGCGAACACTGAAGCTTTCTTT. Translating it yields CASSLGTANTEAFF.